The rows below give T cell receptor beta chains drawn from one sample of a study of early T cells in non-severe SARS-CoV-2 infection. Each CDR3 protein is one row after TCRdb ran MiXCR on the 5' RACE reads. This sample has 75,000 to 100,000 distinct CDR3 sequences; around 16% occur once, and the top ten carry around 1.3%. The sequencing input was whole blood. The receptors derive from an adult who was a healthcare worker with PCR-confirmed SARS-CoV-2 infection or an uninfected control (not recorded which). Both conserved end residues are part of each CDR3. A D gene is named only where the DNA matches it firmly. The listing skips clone size in some rows; elsewhere it reads once, few, many or a size class.

v_gene	j_gene	abundance	d_gene	CDR3aa	CDR3nt
TRBV11-2	TRBJ2-3	few	TRBD2	CASSLGGRVVWDTQYF	TGTGCCAGCAGCTTAGGAGGGAGGGTCGTTTGGGATACGCAGTATTTT
TRBV5-4	TRBJ2-3	few	-	CASRKDYTDTQYF	TGTGCCAGCAGGAAAGACTACACAGATACGCAGTATTTT
TRBV19	TRBJ2-5	few	TRBD1	CASSPGQGGQYF	TGTGCCAGTAGTCCTGGACAGGGGGGCCAGTACTTC
TRBV28	TRBJ2-1	-	-	CASSSRPDTEEQFF	TGTGCCAGCAGTTCCCGACCAGACACGGAGGAGCAGTTCTTC
TRBV12-5	TRBJ2-7	many	TRBD1	CASGLGTGAYEQYF	TGTGCTAGTGGTTTGGGGACAGGGGCCTACGAGCAGTACTTC
TRBV27	TRBJ2-7	-	TRBD2	CASSSLAGGSYEQYF	TGTGCCAGCAGTTCCCTAGCGGGAGGGTCCTACGAGCAGTACTTC
TRBV6-2/TRBV6-3	TRBJ1-5	few	-	CASSSLRISNQPQHF	TGTGCCAGCAGTTCCCTCCGGATTAGCAATCAGCCCCAGCATTTT
TRBV18	TRBJ2-1	-	-	CASSPQGGAEQFF	TGTGCCAGCTCCCCGCAAGGGGGGGCTGAGCAGTTCTTC
TRBV5-1	TRBJ1-2	few	TRBD1	CASSLSDRDAYGYTF	TGCGCCAGCAGCTTGTCTGACAGGGATGCCTATGGCTACACCTTC
TRBV4-3	TRBJ2-7	-	-	CASSQDGGMVGQYF	TGCGCCAGCAGCCAAGATGGCGGGATGGTTGGGCAGTACTTC
TRBV6-5	TRBJ2-3	-	-	CASYSERDNTDTQYF	TGTGCCAGCTATTCGGAGCGGGACAACACAGATACGCAGTATTTT
TRBV29-1	TRBJ2-5	few	TRBD1	CSVDDRETETQYF	TGCAGCGTTGACGACAGGGAGACGGAGACCCAGTACTTC
TRBV20-1	TRBJ2-1	many	-	CSAPDGESSYNEQFF	TGCAGTGCTCCCGACGGCGAGAGCTCCTACAATGAGCAGTTCTTC
TRBV6-2/TRBV6-3	TRBJ1-1	-	-	CASSYPTVGAFF	TGTGCCAGCAGTTACCCGACAGTAGGAGCTTTCTTT
TRBV6-5	TRBJ2-3	many	-	CASSSLGTDTQYF	TGTGCCAGCAGTAGCCTGGGCACAGATACGCAGTATTTT
TRBV27	TRBJ1-4	few	-	CASSLKPVDEKLFF	TGTGCCAGCAGTTTAAAACCGGTGGACGAAAAACTGTTTTTT
TRBV4-1	TRBJ1-1	few	-	CASSQVGSDTEAFF	TGCGCCAGCAGCCAAGTAGGGTCGGACACTGAAGCTTTCTTT
TRBV10-3	TRBJ1-1	-	-	CAISDPILTEAFF	TGTGCCATCAGTGATCCCATACTCACTGAAGCTTTCTTT
TRBV7-6	TRBJ2-3	few	-	CASSLVEGDTQYF	TGTGCCAGCAGCTTAGTGGAGGGAGATACGCAGTATTTT
TRBV24-1	TRBJ2-7	-	-	CATSAGQSSYEQYF	TGTGCCACCAGCGCGGGACAGTCCTCCTACGAGCAGTACTTC
TRBV19	TRBJ2-4	few	-	CASSPGWENIQYF	TGTGCCAGTAGTCCGGGATGGGAAAACATTCAGTACTTC
TRBV19	TRBJ2-5	many	TRBD2	CASSGTSVQETQYF	TGTGCCAGTAGTGGGACTAGCGTGCAAGAGACCCAGTACTTC
TRBV2	TRBJ2-2	few	-	CASSPWTGELFF	TGTGCCAGCAGCCCATGGACCGGGGAGCTGTTTTTT
TRBV6-2/TRBV6-3	TRBJ2-1	-	TRBD1	CASSPLGQIYNEQFF	TGTGCCAGCAGTCCACTGGGACAGATTTACAATGAGCAGTTCTTC
TRBV7-9	TRBJ1-1	-	-	CASSLTNTEAFF	TGTGCCAGCAGCTTAACTAACACTGAAGCTTTCTTT
TRBV6-6	TRBJ1-3	-	-	CASSYRGSGNTIYF	TGTGCCAGCAGTTACAGAGGGTCTGGAAACACCATATATTTT
TRBV7-8	TRBJ1-2	-	TRBD1	CASSLKTGDGYTF	TGTGCCAGCTCCCTTAAAACAGGGGATGGCTACACCTTC
TRBV19	TRBJ2-7	-	-	CASRRELTGTGEQYF	TGTGCCAGTAGACGGGAGCTTACAGGGACCGGCGAGCAGTACTTC
TRBV28	TRBJ2-7	many	-	CASSLSHEQYF	TGTGCCAGCAGTTTATCCCACGAGCAGTACTTC
TRBV20-1	TRBJ1-1	-	-	CSAPLKTMNTEAFF	TGCAGTGCTCCCCTTAAGACGATGAACACTGAAGCTTTCTTT
TRBV6-2/TRBV6-3	TRBJ1-5	few	-	CASSRTSNQPQHF	TGTGCCAGCAGTCGGACAAGCAATCAGCCCCAGCATTTT
TRBV3-1	TRBJ2-7	few	-	CASSQVSGSSEQYF	TGTGCCAGCAGCCAAGTCTCAGGGTCTAGCGAGCAGTACTTC
TRBV19	TRBJ2-1	many	-	CASSKLDDEQFF	TGTGCCAGTAGTAAACTAGATGATGAGCAGTTCTTC
TRBV2	TRBJ2-3	-	TRBD2	CASSGYGGLAGGYDGTDTQYF	TGTGCCAGCAGTGGTTACGGGGGACTAGCGGGAGGATACGATGGGACAGATACGCAGTATTTT
TRBV7-2	TRBJ2-5	few	-	CASVDPSSQETQYF	TGTGCCAGCGTAGACCCTTCAAGCCAAGAGACCCAGTACTTC
TRBV6-2/TRBV6-3	TRBJ2-2	-	-	CASSRLGPDAGELFF	TGTGCCAGCAGTCGTCTGGGGCCCGACGCCGGGGAGCTGTTTTTT
TRBV6-5	TRBJ1-1	-	-	CASSYLGSNTEAFF	TGTGCCAGCAGTTACCTTGGATCGAACACTGAAGCTTTCTTT
TRBV20-1	TRBJ2-2	-	-	CSATRGADTGELFF	TGCAGTGCCACCCGGGGGGCCGACACCGGGGAGCTGTTTTTT
TRBV7-2	TRBJ2-7	few	TRBD2	CASMTSGLVYEQYF	TGTGCCAGCATGACTAGCGGGCTCGTCTACGAGCAGTACTTC
TRBV29-1	TRBJ1-1	few	-	CSVETSGTEAFF	TGCAGCGTTGAAACTTCCGGCACTGAAGCTTTCTTT
TRBV29-1	TRBJ1-1	few	-	CSVLEGSYTEAFF	TGCAGCGTCCTAGAGGGATCGTACACTGAAGCTTTCTTT
TRBV7-9	TRBJ2-2	few	TRBD2	CASSLALAGANGELFF	TGTGCCAGCAGCTTAGCACTAGCGGGAGCCAACGGGGAGCTGTTTTTT
TRBV9	TRBJ2-5	-	-	CASSVASLAWETQYF	TGTGCCAGCAGCGTAGCGTCCCTAGCTTGGGAGACCCAGTACTTC
TRBV24-1	TRBJ2-2	-	-	CATSDLGGASTGELFF	TGTGCCACCAGTGACCTGGGCGGGGCTTCCACCGGGGAGCTGTTTTTT
TRBV5-1	TRBJ2-7	-	TRBD1	CASSAIRQGPYEQYF	TGCGCCAGCAGCGCTATCCGACAGGGGCCCTACGAGCAGTACTTC
TRBV5-5	TRBJ2-7	many	TRBD2	CASSSMTSGVFYEQYF	TGTGCCAGCAGCTCCATGACTAGCGGGGTGTTCTACGAGCAGTACTTC
TRBV28	TRBJ2-3	-	-	CASSPHRGGDTQYF	TGTGCCAGCAGCCCGCATCGAGGGGGAGATACGCAGTATTTT
TRBV6-2/TRBV6-3	TRBJ2-7	few	-	CASSYAASAYYEQYF	TGTGCCAGCAGTTACGCGGCTAGCGCTTATTACGAGCAGTACTTC
TRBV4-2	TRBJ2-1	-	TRBD2	CASSPSSGRGSGNEQFF	TGTGCCAGCAGTCCATCCAGCGGGAGGGGATCGGGCAATGAGCAGTTCTTC
TRBV6-2/TRBV6-3	TRBJ2-6	-	TRBD1	CASSPDRPAAGANVLTF	TGTGCCAGCAGCCCGGACAGGCCCGCCGCGGGGGCCAACGTCCTGACTTTC